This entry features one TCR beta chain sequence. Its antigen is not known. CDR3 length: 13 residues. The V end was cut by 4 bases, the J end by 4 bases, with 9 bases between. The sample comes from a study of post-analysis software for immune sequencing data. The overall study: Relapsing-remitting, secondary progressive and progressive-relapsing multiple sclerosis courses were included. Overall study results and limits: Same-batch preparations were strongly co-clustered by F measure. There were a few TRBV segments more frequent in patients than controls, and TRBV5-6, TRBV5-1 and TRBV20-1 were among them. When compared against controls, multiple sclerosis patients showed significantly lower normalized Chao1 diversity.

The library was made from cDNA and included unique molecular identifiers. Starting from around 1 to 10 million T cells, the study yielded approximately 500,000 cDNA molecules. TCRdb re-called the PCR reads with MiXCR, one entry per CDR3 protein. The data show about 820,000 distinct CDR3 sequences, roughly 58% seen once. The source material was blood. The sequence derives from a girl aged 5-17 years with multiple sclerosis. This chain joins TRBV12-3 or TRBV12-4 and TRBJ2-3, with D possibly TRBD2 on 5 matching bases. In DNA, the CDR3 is TGTGCCAGCAGTTACGACTACTCAGATACGCAGTATTTT. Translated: CASSYDYSDTQYF.